The rows below give T cell receptor beta chains drawn from one sample of a study of blood T cell repertoires in COVID-19. Assay: immunoSEQ multiplex PCR; the TCRdb copy retains only in-frame clones and omits some. The sample has a few hundred thousand clones, more than 80% seen once. Sample: peripheral blood. These receptors were collected from a woman aged 40 to 49 with acute or convalescent COVID-19. The CDR3 runs from the conserved cysteine through the conserved F or W. Fields, in order: V gene, clone size, J gene, D gene, CDR3 DNA, CDR3 protein. A D gene is named only where the DNA matches it firmly. Some rows mark clone size as missing; the rest say once, few, many or name a class of expanded clone.

>TRBV7-8|.|TRBJ1-3|TRBD1
TGTGCCAGCAGCTTAATTCCAGGGGGAATTGTTGGAAACACCATATATTTT
CASSLIPGGIVGNTIYF
>TRBV6-5|.|TRBJ1-5|.
TGTGCCAGCAGTTACTCTACAGGGAGGGATCAGCCCCAGCATTTT
CASSYSTGRDQPQHF
>TRBV4-1|.|TRBJ2-5|TRBD2
TGCGCCAGCAGCCCAGGGACTACACAAGAGACCCAGTACTTC
CASSPGTTQETQYF
>TRBV6-5|.|TRBJ2-5|.
TGTGCCAGCAGGGAGGGTACGGGGCGGGAGACCCAGTACTTC
CASREGTGRETQYF
>TRBV5-6|.|TRBJ2-3|TRBD2
TGTGCCAGCAGACCGGGGGGGCTCACAGATACGCAGTATTTT
CASRPGGLTDTQYF
>TRBV4-1|.|TRBJ1-1|.
TGCGCCAGCAGCCAAGGAGGGGGGGCTGGTTCGAACACTGAAGCTTTCTTT
CASSQGGGAGSNTEAFF
>TRBV2|.|TRBJ1-5|.
TGTGCCAGCAGTGTGGGGGGGGGAGGTCAGCCCCAGCATTTT
CASSVGGGGQPQHF
>TRBV7-9|.|TRBJ1-1|TRBD1
TGTGCCAGCAGCTTGACAGGGCAGGGGAACACTGAAGCTTTCTTT
CASSLTGQGNTEAFF
>TRBV5-1|once|TRBJ1-2|TRBD1
TGCGCCAGCAGCTTGGCTAGGACAGGGACCAGTGGCTACACCTTC
CASSLARTGTSGYTF
>TRBV7-9|.|TRBJ2-1|.
TGTGCCAGCAGCTTAGTGGCAGGCAATGAGCAGTTCTTC
CASSLVAGNEQFF
>TRBV18|.|TRBJ2-3|TRBD2
TGTGCCAGCTCACCACCCCTAGCGGGGGTAGGAGATACGCAGTATTTT
CASSPPLAGVGDTQYF
>TRBV10-3|.|TRBJ1-1|TRBD1
TGTGCCATCAGTGAGGCTAAGTTTGGACAGGGGATGAACACTGAAGCTTTCTTT
CAISEAKFGQGMNTEAFF
>TRBV6-4|.|TRBJ2-1|TRBD2
TGTGCCAGCTCCGGACTAGCGGGGAACAATGAGCAGTTCTTC
CASSGLAGNNEQFF